Each of the 5 T cell receptor beta chains below was sequenced from the same sample in a study of T cells after yellow fever vaccination. MiXCR was run by TCRdb on the 5' RACE reads, yielding one entry per CDR3 protein. The data hold about 320,000 distinct CDR3 sequences, with about 4.5% observed a single time. Sequencing used PBMCs, obtained 15 days after the yellow fever booster vaccination. These receptors were taken from a man aged 18 to 29 who received the YFV17D yellow fever vaccine.

This clonotype was seen many times. The V and J genes are TRBV10-3 and TRBJ2-1; the match to TRBD2 covers 12 bases. The germline gives CDR1 ENHRY, CDR2 SYGVKD. This CDR3 contains 18 residues. V shed 1 base and J 2 bases; nucleotides not matched to a gene: 6. In DNA form, the CDR3 reads TGTGCCATCAGTGAGTACACTAGCGGGGGGTCGGCCTACAATGAGCAGTTCTTC. Its protein product is CAISEYTSGGSAYNEQFF.

There are a few counts of this clonotype. The chain carries TRBV29-1 and TRBJ2-3; 7 nucleotides agree with TRBD2. This CDR3 comprises 14 residues. V gave up 5 bases and J gave up 1 base; unmatched junction bases: 6. Per the germline V gene, CDR1 is SQVTM and CDR2 is ANQGSEA. The CDR3 DNA reads as TGCAGCGTTAGGTCAAGCGGGGGCACAGATACGCAGTATTTT. This gives the protein CSVRSSGGTDTQYF.

This sequence joins TRBV7-3 and TRBJ2-7, with D maybe TRBD1 (5 bases). Germline V gene sequence: CDR1 SGHTA, CDR2 FQGTGA. This CDR3 region has 13 residues. V was shortened by 5 bases and J by 9 bases, with 17 bases between the two germline ends. The CDR3 reads CASSLEVWGRQYF. The DNA of the CDR3 is TGTGCCAGCAGCCTAGAAGTCTGGGGCCGGCAGTACTTC.

At least ten counts were recorded for this clonotype. This chain joins TRBV4-3 and TRBJ2-3; D possibly uses TRBD1 or TRBD2 (5 bases each). CDR1 and CDR2 from the germline V gene are LGHNA and YSLEER. The CDR3 consists of 14 residues. The V gene lost 1 base and the J gene lost 2 bases, with 7 bases spanning the gap. CDR3 nucleotide sequence: TGCGCCAGCAGCCAAGCGGGGACCACAGATACGCAGTATTTT. Its protein product is CASSQAGTTDTQYF.

This clonotype occurred a few times. The chain is built from TRBV7-8 and TRBJ2-3, with TRBD2 as a possible D gene (5 bases). Germline V CDR1 and CDR2: SGHVS, FQNEAQ. The CDR3 length is 15 residues. V was clipped by 2 bases and J by 1 base, with 10 bases between them. CDR3 DNA sequence: TGTGCCAGCAGCTTAACTAGTTTTGGCACAGATACGCAGTATTTT. Its translation: CASSLTSFGTDTQYF. The complete variable domain, with remaining parts taken from reference TRBV7-8 and TRBJ2-3, reads GAGVSQSPRYKVAKRGQDVALRCDPISGHVSLFWYQQALGQGPEFLTYFQNEAQLDKSGLPSDRFFAERPEGSVSTLKIQRTQQEDSAVYLCASSLTSFGTDTQYFGPGTRLTVL.